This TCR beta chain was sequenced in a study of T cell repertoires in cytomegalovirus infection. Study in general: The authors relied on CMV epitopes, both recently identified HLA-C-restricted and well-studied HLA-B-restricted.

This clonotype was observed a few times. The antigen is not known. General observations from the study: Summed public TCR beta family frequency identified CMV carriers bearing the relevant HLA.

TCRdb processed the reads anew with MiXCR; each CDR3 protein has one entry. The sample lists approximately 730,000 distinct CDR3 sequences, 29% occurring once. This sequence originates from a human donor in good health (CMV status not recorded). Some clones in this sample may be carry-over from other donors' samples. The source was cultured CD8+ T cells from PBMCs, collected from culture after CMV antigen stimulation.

CDR3 sequence: CASSPGGSEKLFF. CDR3 bases: TGTGCCAGCAGCCCCGGAGGAAGCGAAAAACTGTTTTTT. The chain has TRBV7-9 and TRBJ1-4; D unresolved. Trimming removed 5 bases from V and 8 bases from J, with 12 bases in between. Germline-derived CDR1 and CDR2 are SEHNR and FQNEAQ (reference sequence). This CDR3 is built from 13 residues.